The clone carrying this T cell receptor (beta chain) has just a few counts. The data originate from a study of T-cell reconstitution after alpha-beta-depleted transplantation in children. This CDR3 has 17 amino acids. From germline, CDR1 is LNHNV and CDR2 YYDKDF (reference sequence). Trimming removed 0 bases from V and 0 bases from J, with 12 bases in between. TCRbeta library construction was performed incorporating unique molecular identifiers. TCRdb processed the PCR reads anew with MiXCR; each CDR3 protein has one entry. The table shows 380,000 or so distinct CDR3 sequences, with less than 15% occurring only once.

This chain uses TRBV15 with TRBJ1-5; D not certain. The sample consisted of PBMCs, taken from the stem cell graft. The origin of this receptor is a human donor who donated a stem cell graft to a child with Fanconi anemia. The CDR3 is CATSRDRPANSNQPQHF. In nucleotides, the CDR3 is TGTGCCACCAGCAGAGATCGGCCAGCTAATAGCAATCAGCCCCAGCATTTT.